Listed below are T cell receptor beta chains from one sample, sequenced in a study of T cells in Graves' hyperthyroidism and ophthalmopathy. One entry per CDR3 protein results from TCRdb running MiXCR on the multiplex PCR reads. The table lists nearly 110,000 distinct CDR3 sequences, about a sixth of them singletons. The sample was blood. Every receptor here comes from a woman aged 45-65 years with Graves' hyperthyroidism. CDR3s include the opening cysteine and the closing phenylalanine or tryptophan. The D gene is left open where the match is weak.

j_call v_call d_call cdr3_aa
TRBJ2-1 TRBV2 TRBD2 CASRTLAGDNEQFF
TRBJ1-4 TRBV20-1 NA CSARDGRQLNEKLFF
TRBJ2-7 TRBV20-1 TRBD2 CSARLAGTYEQYF
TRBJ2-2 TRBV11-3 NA CASSLSYSPNTGELFF
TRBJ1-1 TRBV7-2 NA CASSFGTQMNTEAFF
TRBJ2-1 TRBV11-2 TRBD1 CASSSDRVWNEQFF
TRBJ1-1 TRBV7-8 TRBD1 CASSWGQGMNTEAFF
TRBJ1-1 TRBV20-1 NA CSAELGGMNTEAFF
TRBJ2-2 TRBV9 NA CASSTRDPNTGELFF
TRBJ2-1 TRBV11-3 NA CASSLKLGSYEQFF
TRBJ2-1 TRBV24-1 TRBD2 CATSDLVPGGNEQFF
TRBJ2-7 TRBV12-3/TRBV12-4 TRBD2 CASRLAGGPEQYF
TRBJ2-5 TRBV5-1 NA CASSLESRQETQYF
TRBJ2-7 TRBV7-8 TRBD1 CASSRQGYSAYEQYF
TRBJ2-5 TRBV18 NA CASSPNQETQYF
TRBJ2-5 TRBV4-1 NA CASRYGSGETQYF
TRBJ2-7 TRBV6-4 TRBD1 CASNRDSGYEQYF
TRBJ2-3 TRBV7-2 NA CASSLGGISGTDTQYF
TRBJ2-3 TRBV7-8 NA CASSLGGPDTQYF
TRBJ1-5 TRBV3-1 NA CASSQGHWLDQPQHF
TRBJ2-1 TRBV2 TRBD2 CASRNRDYYNEQFF
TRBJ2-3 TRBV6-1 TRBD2 CASSGVSGPRSDTQYF